The clone carrying this TCR beta chain was observed many times. The germline V gene has CDR1 MNHEY and CDR2 SVGEGT. Trimming took 4 bases from V and 3 from J, leaving 9 bases between them. This CDR3 spans 13 amino acids. The data belong to a study of blood T cells in healthy people across ages. Study summary: About one barcoded beta molecule was captured per two T cells (by template switching).

Alongside a J-beta primer mix, a sample-barcoded 5' primer served in a second PCR lasting roughly 7 to 11 cycles. TCRdb re-analysed the 5' RACE reads in MiXCR, keeping a single row per CDR3 protein. The sample includes hundreds of thousands of distinct CDR3 sequences, about 34% of them seen just once. The chain joins TRBV6-2 or TRBV6-3 to TRBJ1-2; D is undetermined. This TCR was sampled from a woman aged 80 or over in good health. Sequences were obtained from blood. In DNA form, the CDR3 reads TGTGCCAGCAGTTCAACGGAATACTATGGCTACACCTTC. Translation: CASSSTEYYGYTF.